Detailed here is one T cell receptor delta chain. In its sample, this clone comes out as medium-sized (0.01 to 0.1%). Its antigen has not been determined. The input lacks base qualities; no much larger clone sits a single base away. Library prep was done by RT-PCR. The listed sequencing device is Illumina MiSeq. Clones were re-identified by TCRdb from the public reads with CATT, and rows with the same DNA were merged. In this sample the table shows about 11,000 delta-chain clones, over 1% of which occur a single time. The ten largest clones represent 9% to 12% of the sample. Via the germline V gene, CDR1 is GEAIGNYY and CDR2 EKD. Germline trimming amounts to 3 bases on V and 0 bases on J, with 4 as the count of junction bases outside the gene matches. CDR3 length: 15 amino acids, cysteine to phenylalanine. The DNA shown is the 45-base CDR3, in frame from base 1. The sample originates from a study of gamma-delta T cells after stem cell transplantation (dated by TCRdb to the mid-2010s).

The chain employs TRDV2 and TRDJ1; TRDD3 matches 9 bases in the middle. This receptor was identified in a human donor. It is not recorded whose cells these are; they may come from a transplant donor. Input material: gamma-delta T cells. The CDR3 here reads CACDPLGENTDKLIF. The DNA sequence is TGTGCCTGTGACCCACTGGGGGAAAACACCGATAAACTCATCTTT.